Presented here are 12 T cell receptor beta chains from one specimen sequenced in a study of cytomegalovirus exposure and HLA in healthy donors. In the PCR, 60 Vbeta and 13 Jbeta primers were used. Clones were read by immunoSEQ multiplex PCR, and TCRdb kept only the in-frame ones, dropping some. The table lists roughly 120,000 clones, around 80% of them singletons. Sample: PBMCs. These receptor sequences come from a man in his fifties or sixties in good health and CMV-seronegative.

This chain uses TRBV7-8 with TRBJ1-5, with 7 bases matching TRBD1. V lost 5 bases to trimming and J lost 2 bases; unmatched junction nucleotides: 6. The CDR3 covers 15 residues. Germline lookup yields CDR1 SGHVS and CDR2 FQNEAQ. The CDR3 sequence is CASSKDRQRNQPQHF. The DNA for the CDR3 is TGTGCCAGCAGCAAGGACAGGCAGCGCAATCAGCCCCAGCATTTT. Filled out from reference TRBV7-8 and TRBJ1-5, the complete variable domain reads GAGVSQSPRYKVAKRGQDVALRCDPISGHVSLFWYQQALGQGPEFLTYFQNEAQLDKSGLPSDRFFAERPEGSVSTLKIQRTQQEDSAVYLCASSKDRQRNQPQHFGDGTRLSIL.

On this clone itself: At one of its ends the junction is not consistent with the germline gene, which may arise from a read error. V is TRBV5-4 and J is TRBJ2-7, with 8 bases matching TRBD1. CDR3 size: 15 residues. Looked up from germline, CDR1 is SGHNT and CDR2 is YYREEE (reference sequence). The CDR3 reads CAGSPGGTGENEQYF. The CDR3 DNA follows: TGTGCCGGCAGCCCGGGTGGGACAGGCGAGAACGAGCAGTACTTC. The full variable domain, rest sourced from reference TRBV5-4 and TRBJ2-7, is ETGVTQSPTHLIKTRGQQVTLRCSSQSGHNTVSWYQQALGQGPQFIFQYYREEENGRGNFPPRFSGLQFPNYSSELNVNALELDDSALYLCAGSPGGTGENEQYFGPGTRLTVT.

This clone appeared once. The conserved final phenylalanine or tryptophan is absent from the CDR3, which likely points to a read error. The genes are TRBV19 and TRBJ1-2; no definite D call. Trimming removed 8 bases from V and 1 base from J, with 11 bases in between. Germline CDR1 and CDR2: LNHDA and SQIVND (reference sequence). The CDR3 covers 13 residues. Here the CDR3 DNA reads TGTGCCAGTCATCGACGGATTAACTATGGCTACACCTCC. The encoded protein is CASHRRINYGYTS.

In this sample, this clone turned up a few times. The chain carries TRBV2 and TRBJ2-2; 9 positions match TRBD2. CDR1 is SNHLY and CDR2 is FYNNEI in the germline V gene. The junction had 11 bases not matched to a gene; V was cut back by 6 bases and J by 6 bases. The length of the CDR3 is 16 residues. CDR3 DNA: TGTGCCAGCAGGGTAGCCGCGGGGGGGCTTTCCGGGGAGCTGTTTTTT. Translating gives CASRVAAGGLSGELFF.

The chain joins TRBV7-9 to TRBJ1-6; a weak D match, TRBD1 (6 bases). The V gene's germline CDR1 is SEHNR and CDR2 FQNEAQ (reference sequence). Trimming removed 3 bases from V and 10 bases from J, with 13 bases in between. CDR3 size: 14 residues. In DNA, the CDR3 is TGTGCCAGCAGCTTTAGGGGCAGGGGCTCACCCCTCCACTTT. It translates to CASSFRGRGSPLHF.

The chain has TRBV7-2 and TRBJ1-2; TRBD1 matches at 8 bases. Germline CDR1 reads SGHTA; CDR2 reads FQGNSA. After removal of 5 bases from V and 8 bases from J, the junction contained 10 bases not matched to a gene. This CDR3 has 14 amino acids. For the CDR3, the DNA is TGTGCCAGCAGCCCACACCAGGGGGCCGGGGGCTACACCTTC. Translating gives CASSPHQGAGGYTF.

This clone was observed a single time. The chain carries TRBV14 and TRBJ1-4, with no clear D. The CDR3 extends over 13 amino acids. The germline V gene encodes CDR1 SGHDN and CDR2 FVKESK. Trimming pared 3 bases from V and 7 bases from J, leaving 9 bases between. The CDR3 coding sequence is TGTGCCAGCAGCCATCTCAGAGGTGAAAAACTGTTTTTT. This translates into CASSHLRGEKLFF.

This clone showed up just once. The CDR3 is CASSARTPRQGTPYEQYF. In nucleotides, the CDR3 is TGCGCCAGCAGCGCTCGTACCCCGAGACAGGGGACCCCCTACGAGCAGTACTTC. The chain employs TRBV5-1 and TRBJ2-7, with TRBD1 matching over 8 bases. Germline CDR1 reads SGHRS; CDR2 reads YFSETQ. There are 18 residues in the CDR3. J was trimmed by 2 bases and V by 4 bases; bases with no gene match: 17.

V usage is TRBV7-6 and J usage is TRBJ1-4; 7 bases are shared with TRBD1. This CDR3 comprises 14 residues. V was clipped by 6 bases and J by 2 bases; unmatched bases: 3. CDR1 is SGHVS and CDR2 is FNYEAQ in the germline V gene. DNA of the CDR3: TGTGCCAGCAGTTCGACAGGGACTAATGAAAAACTGTTTTTT. Translating it yields CASSSTGTNEKLFF.

CDR3 DNA sequence: TGTGCCAGCAGCTTGGCCCTGACAGGGAACACCGGGGAGCTGTTTTTT. It codes for CASSLALTGNTGELFF. This chain joins TRBV5-4 and TRBJ2-2, with D possibly TRBD1 on 6 matching bases. The CDR3 loop spans 16 amino acids. CDR1 is SGHNT, CDR2 YYREEE, per germline (reference sequence). V was pared by 0 bases and J by 1 base, with 10 bases between.

This chain connects TRBV10-1 to TRBJ2-1; TRBD1 matches 8 bases. Germline V CDR1 and CDR2: WNHNN, SYGVQD (reference sequence). The ends lost 7 bases at V and 7 bases at J; junction bases unmatched: 6. There are 13 residues in the CDR3. CDR3 DNA: TGCGCCAGCACGGGACAGGTTGGGAATGAGCAGTTCTTC. Translating gives CASTGQVGNEQFF.

This sequence joins TRBV27 and TRBJ2-1; a possible D gene is TRBD1 (6 bases). Germline CDR1 is MNHEY and CDR2 is SMNVEV (reference sequence). Deletions cut 7 bases from V and 0 bases from J, with 10 bases between. The CDR3 extends over 14 amino acids. CDR3 nucleotides: TGTGCCAGCAAGGGGGACGACTCCTACAATGAGCAGTTCTTC. Translated: CASKGDDSYNEQFF.